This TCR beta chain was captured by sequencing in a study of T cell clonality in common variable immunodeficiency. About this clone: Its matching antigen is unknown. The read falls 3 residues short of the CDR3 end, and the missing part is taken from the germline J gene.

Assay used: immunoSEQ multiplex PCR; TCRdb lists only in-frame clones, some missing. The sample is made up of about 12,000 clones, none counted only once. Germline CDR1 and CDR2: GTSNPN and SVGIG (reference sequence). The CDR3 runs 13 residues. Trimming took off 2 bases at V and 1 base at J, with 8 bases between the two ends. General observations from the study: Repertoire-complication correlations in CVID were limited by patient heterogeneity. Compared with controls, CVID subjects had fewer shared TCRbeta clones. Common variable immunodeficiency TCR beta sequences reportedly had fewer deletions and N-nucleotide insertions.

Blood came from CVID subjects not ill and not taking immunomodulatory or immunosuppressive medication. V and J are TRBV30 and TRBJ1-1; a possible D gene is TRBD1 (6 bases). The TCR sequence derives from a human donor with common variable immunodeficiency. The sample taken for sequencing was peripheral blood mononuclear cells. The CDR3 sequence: CAWSQGRNTEAFF. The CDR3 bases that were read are TGTGCCTGGAGTCAGGGGAGGAACACTGAA.